Relative to its sample, the clone carrying this T cell receptor (beta chain) is medium-sized (0.01 to 0.1%). The antigen is not known. Method: immunoSEQ multiplex PCR; TCRdb's copy keeps in-frame clones and lacks some. The table shows roughly 150,000 clones, with approximately 91% occurring only once. The data were obtained in a study of cytomegalovirus exposure and HLA in healthy donors. Study-wide points: Confirmation in vitro established that a few CMV-associated chains were specific for CMV antigens. Many donors carried some public TCRs, although rarity characterized most TCR sequences. Some TCR beta chains (roughly 150 of them) were listed as cytomegalovirus-associated.

The donors were members of the validation cohort comprising some 130 subjects, separate from the roughly 670-subject first cohort. CDR1 and CDR2 from the germline V gene are LNHDA and SQIVND (reference sequence). Between the trimmed V and J ends, which lost 3 bases and 7 bases, there was a span of 12 bases. CDR3 length: 13 amino acids. The sample taken for sequencing was PBMCs. The chain has TRBV19 and TRBJ2-5; perhaps TRBD2 as D (5 bases). This TCR was sampled from a man between 18 and 35 years old in good health and CMV-seronegative. The CDR3 sequence is CASSISLSGTQYF. Here the CDR3 DNA reads TGTGCCAGTAGTATCTCTCTGAGCGGGACCCAGTACTTC. Together with reference TRBV19 and TRBJ2-5, the CDR3 gives the full variable domain: DGGITQSPKYLFRKEGQNVTLSCEQNLNHDAMYWYRQDPGQGLRLIYYSQIVNDFQKGDIAEGYSVSREKKESFPLTVTSAQKNPTAFYLCASSISLSGTQYFGPGTRLLVL.